The 15 T cell receptor beta chains below were found in one sample sequenced in a study of PD-L1 blockade in urothelial cancer (dated by TCRdb to about 2017). Libraries were prepared through the immunoSEQ multiplex PCR assay. TCRdb limited this immuneACCESS table to in-frame rearrangements with V and J called. A share of clones is missing; checked studies link under half to unresolved V genes, and the rest is unexplained. Here the sample has fewer than 75,000 clones; roughly 90% occur a single time. Under 6% of the sample belongs to the ten largest clones. In the paper's terms, the time point label means: pretreatment peripheral blood. The sample was PBMCs, taken around atezolizumab (anti-PD-L1) treatment. These receptors were taken from a man aged 65-85 years with urothelial cancer.

The chain joins TRBV5-1 to TRBJ2-3; the D gene is possibly TRBD2 (6 bases). The germline V gene encodes CDR1 SGHRS and CDR2 YFSETQ. V lost 2 bases and J 5 bases, leaving 15 bases between the germline ends. The CDR3 covers 15 residues. Written as DNA, the CDR3 is TGCGCCAGCAGCTTAGACGGGAGAGGGCAAGATACGCAGTATTTT. As protein: CASSLDGRGQDTQYF.

The genes are TRBV10-3 and TRBJ1-1; D unresolved. V was trimmed by 3 bases and J by 5 bases, leaving 13 bases between them. This CDR3 region has 14 residues. The germline gives CDR1 ENHRY, CDR2 SYGVKD. CDR3 sequence (DNA): TGTGCCATCAGTGACGCGGGAGCGCGAACTGAAGCTTTCTTT. Protein sequence: CAISDAGARTEAFF.

The sample holds a few counts of this clone. The chain has TRBV5-1 and TRBJ1-3; no clear D. V gave up 0 bases and J gave up 1 base, with 8 bases separating them. This CDR3 spans 15 amino acids. CDR1 and CDR2 from the germline V gene are SGHRS and YFSETQ. The CDR3 loop is CASSLVGESGNTIYF. DNA of the CDR3: TGCGCCAGCAGCTTGGTCGGGGAGTCTGGAAACACCATATATTTT.

V is TRBV29-1 and J is TRBJ2-2; no clear D gene. Germline V gene data show CDR1 as SQVTM and CDR2 as ANQGSEA. This CDR3 is 10 amino acids long. For the CDR3, the DNA is TGCGCGGCGAACACCGGGGAGCTGTTTTTT. Protein product: CAANTGELFF.

The chain employs TRBV6-5 and TRBJ1-6, with a weak D call TRBD1 (6 bases). CDR1 is MNHEY and CDR2 is SVGAGI in the germline V gene. The CDR3 sequence is 14 residues long. V was trimmed by 3 bases and J by 7 bases, leaving 10 bases between them. The CDR3 is CASSYITGNSPLHF. CDR3 coding DNA: TGTGCCAGCAGTTATATAACAGGGAATTCACCCCTCCACTTT.

V is TRBV7-8 and J is TRBJ2-3; no definite D call. Trimming cost V 5 bases and J 1 base, with 13 bases left between them. The CDR3 contains 15 residues. Germline CDR1 SGHVS, CDR2 FQNEAQ. The CDR3 DNA reads as TGTGCCAGCAGCCCATCGTGGAGCGGCACAGATACGCAGTATTTT. Residues: CASSPSWSGTDTQYF.

V is TRBV29-1 and J is TRBJ2-7, with D perhaps TRBD2 (6 bases). Germline values: CDR1 SQVTM, CDR2 ANQGSEA. Trimming removed 7 bases at V and 2 bases at J, with 15 bases between. This CDR3 spans 13 amino acids. The CDR3 loop is CSARVEGPYEQYF. In DNA, the CDR3 is TGCAGCGCCCGGGTGGAGGGGCCCTACGAGCAGTACTTC.

This chain uses TRBV5-1 with TRBJ2-3; D not certain. CDR1 is SGHRS, CDR2 YFSETQ, per germline. The CDR3 totals 14 residues. V dropped 1 base and J dropped 6 bases, with 12 bases sitting between them. The CDR3, as DNA: TGCGCCAGCAGCTTGAATTTAGTGCCGGATACGCAGTATTTT. This sequence encodes CASSLNLVPDTQYF.

V is TRBV27 and J is TRBJ2-7; no definite D call. The CDR3 has 13 residues. Deletions cut 2 bases from V and 4 bases from J, with 9 bases between. Germline loops: CDR1 MNHEY, CDR2 SMNVEV (reference sequence). DNA for the CDR3: TGTGCCAGCAGTTTACGTTACGGGTACGAGCAGTACTTC. It is translated as CASSLRYGYEQYF.

The chain joins TRBV5-1 to TRBJ1-4, with D possibly matching TRBD1 (5 bases). Trimming cost V 5 bases and J 0 bases, with 17 bases left between them. Germline values: CDR1 SGHRS, CDR2 YFSETQ. The CDR3 is 17 residues long. CDR3 nucleotides: TGCGCCAGCAGGATGAGTGGGGCAGACCCAACTAATGAAAAACTGTTTTTT. Protein sequence: CASRMSGADPTNEKLFF.

The chain has TRBV5-1 and TRBJ2-7; D is perhaps TRBD2 (6 bases). The ends were cut back, 6 bases at V and 5 bases at J, with 18 bases in the middle. The germline CDR1 and CDR2 sequences are SGHRS and YFSETQ. The CDR3 has 14 residues. The CDR3 loop reads CASTASDARNEQYF. Here the CDR3 DNA reads TGCGCCAGCACGGCTAGCGACGCTCGGAACGAGCAGTACTTC.

This sequence joins TRBV28 and TRBJ2-3, with TRBD1 matching 7 bases. The germline V gene encodes CDR1 MDHEN and CDR2 SYDVKM. The V segment lost 6 bases and the J segment 0 bases; nucleotides outside the gene matches: 6. The CDR3 length is 15 residues. DNA of the CDR3: TGTGCCAGCAGCCCAGGGGGTACTAGCACAGATACGCAGTATTTT. It yields the protein CASSPGGTSTDTQYF.

The genes are TRBV28 and TRBJ2-5; D is perhaps TRBD1 (6 bases). V was cut by 2 bases and J by 2 bases, with 12 bases left in between. Germline V gives CDR1 MDHEN, CDR2 SYDVKM. The CDR3 has 15 residues. Written as DNA, the CDR3 is TGTGCCAGCAGTTTACGATTAACAGGGCAAGAGACCCAGTACTTC. As protein: CASSLRLTGQETQYF.

This chain uses TRBV29-1 with TRBJ2-7; weak D call: TRBD2 (6 bases). There are 13 residues in the CDR3. Trimming cost V 7 bases and J 5 bases, with 18 bases left between them. The germline CDR1 and CDR2 sequences are SQVTM and ANQGSEA. The CDR3 DNA is TGCAGCGCCGTGGGGGGAGGAGGGAACGAGCAGTACTTC. Residues: CSAVGGGGNEQYF.

The V gene is TRBV29-1, the J gene TRBJ2-7; 7 nucleotides agree with TRBD2. The germline V gene encodes CDR1 SQVTM and CDR2 ANQGSEA. The CDR3 is 13 amino acids. The trim removed 4 bases at V and 3 bases at J, leaving 6 bases unmatched. CDR3 sequence: CSVGASGHYEQYF. The CDR3 DNA sequence: TGCAGCGTTGGGGCTAGCGGCCACTACGAGCAGTACTTC.